This T cell receptor (beta chain) was obtained from a study of CD8+CD57+ T cells in acquired aplastic anemia. The J segment lost 2 bases and the V segment lost 5 bases, leaving 5 bases of the junction unmatched. This CDR3 comprises 15 residues. From germline, CDR1 is SGHVS and CDR2 FNYEAQ. Patients chosen for sequencing had CD8+CD57+ cells that had expanded, as shown by flow cytometry. Genomic DNA constituted the template upon which TCR beta VDJ and CDR3 profiling was performed. In TCRdb, the reads were re-called with MiXCR into one record per CDR3 protein. The profile shows roughly 290,000 distinct CDR3 sequences, 50% to 65% of them singletons.

The genes are TRBV7-6 and TRBJ2-3, with TRBD1 identical over 9 bases. The material sequenced was sorted CD4+, CD8+, or CD8+CD57+ T cells (not recorded which) from PBMCs. The sequence came from a human donor with aplastic anemia. Here the CDR3 DNA reads TGTGCCAGCAGCCCCCGGACAGGGGCCACAGATACGCAGTATTTT. Protein: CASSPRTGATDTQYF.